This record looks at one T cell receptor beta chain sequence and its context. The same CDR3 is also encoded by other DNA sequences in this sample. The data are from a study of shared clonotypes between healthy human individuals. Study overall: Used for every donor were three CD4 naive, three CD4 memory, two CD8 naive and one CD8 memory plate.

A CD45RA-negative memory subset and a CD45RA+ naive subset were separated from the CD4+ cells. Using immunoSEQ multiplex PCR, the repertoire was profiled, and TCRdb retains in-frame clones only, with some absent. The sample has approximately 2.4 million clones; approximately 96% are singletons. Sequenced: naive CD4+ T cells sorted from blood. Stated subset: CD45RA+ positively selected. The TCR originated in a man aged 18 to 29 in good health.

In DNA, the CDR3 is TGTGCCAGTAGTCCTGGGACAGGGAACACCGGGGAGCTGTTTTTT. Protein: CASSPGTGNTGELFF. This chain uses TRBV19 with TRBJ2-2; 8 bases are shared with TRBD1. J was trimmed by 1 base and V by 5 bases; bases with no gene match: 3. The CDR3 runs to 15 residues. In germline, CDR1 is LNHDA, CDR2 SQIVND (reference sequence). The full variable domain, its missing parts supplied by reference TRBV19 and TRBJ2-2, is DGGITQSPKYLFRKEGQNVTLSCEQNLNHDAMYWYRQDPGQGLRLIYYSQIVNDFQKGDIAEGYSVSREKKESFPLTVTSAQKNPTAFYLCASSPGTGNTGELFFGEGSRLTVL.